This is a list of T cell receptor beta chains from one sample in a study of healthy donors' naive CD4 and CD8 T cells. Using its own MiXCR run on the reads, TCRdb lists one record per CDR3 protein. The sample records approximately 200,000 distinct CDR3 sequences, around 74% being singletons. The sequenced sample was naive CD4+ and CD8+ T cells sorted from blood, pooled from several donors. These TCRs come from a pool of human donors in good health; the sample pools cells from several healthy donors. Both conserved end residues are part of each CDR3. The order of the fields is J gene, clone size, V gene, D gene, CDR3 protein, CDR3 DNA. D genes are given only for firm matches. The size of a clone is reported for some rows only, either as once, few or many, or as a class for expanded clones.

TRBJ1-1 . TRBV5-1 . CASSLGIGSMNTEAFF TGCGCCAGCAGCTTGGGGATAGGTTCCATGAACACTGAAGCTTTCTTT
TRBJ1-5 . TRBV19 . CASSILDFNQPQHF TGTGCCAGTAGTATCTTGGACTTCAATCAGCCCCAGCATTTT
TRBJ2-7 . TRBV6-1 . CASSGGQFHEQYF TGTGCCAGCAGTGGCGGACAGTTCCACGAGCAGTACTTC
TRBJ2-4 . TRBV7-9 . CASSPDKAKNIQYF TGTGCCAGCAGCCCTGACAAAGCCAAAAACATTCAGTACTTC
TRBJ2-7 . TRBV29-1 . CSVALADRIYEQYF TGCAGCGTTGCTCTAGCGGACAGGATCTACGAGCAGTACTTC
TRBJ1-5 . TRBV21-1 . CASSNQRQGNNQPQHF TGTGCCAGCAGCAACCAGCGACAGGGAAACAATCAGCCCCAGCATTTT
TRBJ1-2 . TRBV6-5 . CASRPQGRGYTF TGTGCCAGCAGGCCACAGGGACGCGGCTACACCTTC
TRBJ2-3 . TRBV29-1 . CSVRSLGGFTDTQYF TGCAGCGTTCGCTCTCTCGGCGGTTTCACAGATACGCAGTATTTT
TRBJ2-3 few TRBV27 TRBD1 CASSLGSVGTGADTQYF TGTGCCAGCAGTTTAGGTTCCGTCGGGACAGGGGCAGATACGCAGTATTTT
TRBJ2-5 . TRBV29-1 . CSVEDRRGQETQYF TGCAGCGTTGAAGATCGAAGGGGCCAAGAGACCCAGTACTTC
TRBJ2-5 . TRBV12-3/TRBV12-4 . CASSFGLEETQYF TGTGCCAGCAGTTTTGGTTTAGAAGAGACCCAGTACTTC
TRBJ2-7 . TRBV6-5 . CASSYFSGRGYEQYF TGTGCCAGCAGTTACTTCTCCGGTCGAGGTTACGAGCAGTACTTC
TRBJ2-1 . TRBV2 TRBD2 CASTREFTYNEQFF TGTGCCAGCACGCGGGAGTTTACCTACAATGAGCAGTTCTTC
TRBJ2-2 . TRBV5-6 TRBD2 CASSLGAGGFTGELFF TGTGCCAGCAGCTTAGGAGCGGGAGGGTTCACCGGGGAGCTGTTTTTT
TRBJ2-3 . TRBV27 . CASSLKGTNTQYF TGTGCCAGCAGTTTAAAGGGAACTAATACGCAGTATTTT
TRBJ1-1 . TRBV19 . CASSISQGGNTEAFF TGTGCCAGTAGTATTTCCCAGGGAGGGAACACTGAAGCTTTCTTT
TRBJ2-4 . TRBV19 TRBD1 CASSNPGGRDIQYF TGTGCCAGTAGTAACCCAGGGGGCCGGGACATTCAGTACTTC
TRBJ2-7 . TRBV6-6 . CASSPRGNEQYF TGTGCCAGCAGTCCGAGGGGGAACGAGCAGTACTTC
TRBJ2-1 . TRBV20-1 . CSARDPKGGYNEQFF TGCAGTGCTAGAGATCCTAAAGGGGGCTACAATGAGCAGTTCTTC
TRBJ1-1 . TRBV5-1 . CASSLVRATEAFF TGCGCCAGCAGCTTGGTAAGGGCCACTGAAGCTTTCTTT
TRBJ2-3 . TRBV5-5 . CASSLATRGDTDTQYF TGTGCCAGCAGCTTAGCGACAAGGGGCGACACAGATACGCAGTATTTT
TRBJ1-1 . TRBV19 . CASSIRRDTEAFF TGTGCCAGTAGTATACGGAGGGACACTGAAGCTTTCTTT
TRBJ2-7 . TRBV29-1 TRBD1 CSAGQGDEQYF TGCAGCGCGGGACAGGGCGACGAGCAGTACTTC
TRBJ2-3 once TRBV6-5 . CASSQRLVTDTQYF TGTGCCAGCAGTCAGAGACTAGTCACAGATACGCAGTATTTT
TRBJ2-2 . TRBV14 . CASSQHLSGTGELFF TGTGCCAGCAGCCAACATCTGAGTGGGACCGGGGAGCTGTTTTTT
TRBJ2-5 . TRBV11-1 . CASSRGPLLGETQYF TGTGCCAGCAGCCGCGGACCCCTTCTAGGGGAGACCCAGTACTTC
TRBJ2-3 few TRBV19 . CASSRGQGRRTDTQYF TGTGCCAGTAGTCGTGGCCAGGGGAGACGCACAGATACGCAGTATTTT
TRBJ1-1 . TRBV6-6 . CASSYPGRGPNTEAFF TGTGCCAGCAGTTACCCGGGGAGGGGCCCAAACACTGAAGCTTTCTTT
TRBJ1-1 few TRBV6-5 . CASSNGQRGAFF TGTGCCAGCAGTAACGGACAGCGGGGAGCTTTCTTT
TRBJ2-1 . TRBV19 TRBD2 CASSSPGLAYNEQFF TGTGCCAGTAGTTCCCCGGGACTAGCCTACAATGAGCAGTTCTTC
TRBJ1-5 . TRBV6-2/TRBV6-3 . CASSLAQINQPQHF TGTGCCAGCAGTTTAGCACAGATCAATCAGCCCCAGCATTTT
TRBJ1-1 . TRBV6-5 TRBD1 CASTSTGSTEAFF TGTGCCAGCACCTCGACAGGGTCCACTGAAGCTTTCTTT
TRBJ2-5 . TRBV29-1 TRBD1 CSVRTGRETQYF TGCAGCGTGCGGACAGGGCGAGAGACCCAGTACTTC
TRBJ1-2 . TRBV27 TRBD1 CASSLSGTGSSNYGYTF TGTGCCAGCAGTTTATCAGGGACAGGATCCTCTAACTATGGCTACACCTTC
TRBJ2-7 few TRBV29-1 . CSVAVSSYEQYF TGCAGCGTTGCCGTCAGCTCCTACGAGCAGTACTTC